This TCR beta chain was profiled in a study of chemoradiotherapy in HPV16-positive cancers. Across the study: A couple of HPV16-positive patients' cells yielded candidate HPV-specific clones and common motifs.

Study-level findings and limits: HPV-specific T cells were functionally defined from only two HPV16-positive patients. In HPV16-positive patients, HPV-responsive T-cell expansion tracked better recurrence-free survival.

With regard to this clone: Its antigen is as yet unknown.

The protocol was immunoSEQ multiplex PCR, while the TCRdb copy is restricted to in-frame clones and leaves out a portion. Of 25,000 to 40,000 clones in the sample, 89% were seen once. The CDR3 loop spans 16 amino acids. V shed 3 bases and J 7 bases; nucleotides not matched to a gene: 9. Germline assignment: CDR1 SEHNR and CDR2 FQNEAQ (reference sequence). J is TRBJ2-2 and V is TRBV7-9, with 9 bases identical to TRBD2. The sequence came from a human donor with HPV-associated anogenital cancer. The source was blood, collected from a patient who underwent chemoradiotherapy. CDR3 loop: CASSFPAGGRSGELFF. CDR3 in DNA: TGTGCCAGCAGCTTCCCCGCGGGGGGGCGTAGCGGGGAGCTGTTTTTT.